These 25 T cell receptor beta chains were all obtained from the same sample, sequenced in a study of molecular identifiers for immune sequencing clone quantification. TCRdb itself ran the PCR reads through MiXCR, one entry per CDR3 protein. The table lists about 68,000 distinct CDR3 sequences, 15% to 20% of them singletons, with nearly 1.5% in the top ten. Specimen: naive CD8+ T cells from blood, with Jurkat cell RNA spiked in. Indicated subset: FACS-sorted CD8+CD4-CCR7+CD45RA+ naive T cells. The receptors derive from a human donor in good health. Some libraries in this study had Jurkat cell RNA spiked in.

Note on this clonotype: This sequence may be a read error, since a much larger clone differs from it by one base. This sequence joins TRBV7-9 and TRBJ1-5; 7 bases align to TRBD1. This CDR3 contains 14 residues. V shed 5 bases and J 7 bases; nucleotides not matched to a gene: 8. From germline, CDR1 is SEHNR and CDR2 FQNEAQ (reference sequence). The CDR3 spells CASSDSTGRQPQHF. The DNA for the CDR3 is TGTGCCAGCAGCGACTCGACAGGGCGGCAGCCCCAGCATTTT.

This clonotype has ten or more counts. The chain combines TRBV19 with TRBJ2-7; D not resolved. The germline V gene encodes CDR1 LNHDA and CDR2 SQIVND (reference sequence). V lost 1 base to trimming and J lost 3 bases, with 10 bases between them. CDR3 length: 14 residues. CDR3 in DNA: TGTGCCAGTAGTATAGGGTCAGCTGGCTACGAGCAGTACTTC. Amino acids: CASSIGSAGYEQYF. Looking up the rest from reference TRBV19 and TRBJ2-7 gives the full variable domain: DGGITQSPKYLFRKEGQNVTLSCEQNLNHDAMYWYRQDPGQGLRLIYYSQIVNDFQKGDIAEGYSVSREKKESFPLTVTSAQKNPTAFYLCASSIGSAGYEQYFGPGTRLTVT.

This clonotype was counted only a few times. V usage is TRBV5-1 and J usage is TRBJ2-2, with TRBD2 matching over 12 bases. The V gene's germline CDR1 is SGHRS and CDR2 YFSETQ. The CDR3 contains 17 residues. With 1 base clipped from V and 1 base from J, the junction kept 2 bases outside the gene matches. This CDR3 is CASSLTSGRWNTGELFF. CDR3 bases: TGCGCCAGCAGCTTGACTAGCGGGAGGTGGAACACCGGGGAGCTGTTTTTT.

This clonotype was detected ten times or more. The chain uses TRBV6-2 or TRBV6-3 and TRBJ2-4; a possible D gene is TRBD2 (6 bases). Germline V gene data show CDR1 as MNHEY and CDR2 as SVGEGT. The CDR3 length is 18 residues. V lost 0 bases and J 0 bases, leaving 15 bases between the germline ends. CDR3 bases: TGTGCCAGCAGTTACTCGATACGAGGGACTCTAGCCAAAAACATTCAGTACTTC. Protein sequence: CASSYSIRGTLAKNIQYF.

This clonotype was found many times. CDR3 sequence (DNA): TGCAGTGCTAGAGATGGCAGGGGGTCCTACGAGCAGTACTTC. Translating gives CSARDGRGSYEQYF. The genes are TRBV20-1 and TRBJ2-7; 7 bases agree with TRBD1. Germline assignment: CDR1 DFQATT and CDR2 SNEGSKA (reference sequence). The CDR3 has 14 amino acids. The ends lost 0 bases at V and 1 base at J; junction bases unmatched: 3.

This clonotype was seen more than once but under ten times. The CDR3 sequence is CASTPWDSQYGYTF. In nucleotides, the CDR3 is TGTGCCAGTACCCCATGGGACAGCCAGTATGGCTACACCTTC. The chain couples TRBV19 to TRBJ1-2; 7 positions match TRBD1. Germline V gene lookup returns CDR1 LNHDA and CDR2 SQIVND (reference sequence). The CDR3 has 14 residues. The V gene end was trimmed by 7 bases and the J gene end by 5 bases; junction bases not matched to a gene: 10.

This clonotype occurred many times. The V and J genes are TRBV25-1 and TRBJ1-4; D not resolved. Germline CDR1 MGHDK, CDR2 SYGVNS. CDR3 length equals 15 residues. Trimming pared 4 bases from V and 8 bases from J, leaving 17 bases between. The CDR3 is CASSAKLSIGEKLFF. CDR3 DNA sequence: TGTGCCAGCAGTGCGAAACTATCAATCGGGGAAAAACTGTTTTTT. Full variable domain (outside the CDR3, taken from reference TRBV25-1 and TRBJ1-4): EADIYQTPRYLVIGTGKKITLECSQTMGHDKMYWYQQDPGMELHLIHYSYGVNSTEKGDLSSESTVSRIRTEHFPLTLESARPSHTSQYLCASSAKLSIGEKLFFGSGTQLSVL.

About this clonotype itself: This may come from a read error, since a much larger clone is one base off. The V and J genes are TRBV19 and TRBJ2-1; 9 positions match TRBD1. V was clipped by 3 bases and J by 12 bases; unmatched bases: 3. This CDR3 has 12 amino acids. Germline assignment: CDR1 LNHDA and CDR2 SQIVND (reference sequence). CDR3 DNA sequence: TGTGCCAGTAGTATTGAGGGACAGGGGCAGTTCTTC. It is translated as CASSIEGQGQFF.

About this clonotype itself: A much larger clone sits a single nucleotide away, making a read error possible. The CDR3 protein is CASSYPPPSDESGADVLTF. The CDR3 DNA follows: TGTGCCAGCAGTTACCCCCCCCCCTCCGATGAATCTGGGGCCGACGTCCTGACTTTC. This sequence joins TRBV28 and TRBJ2-6, with D perhaps TRBD1 (5 bases). The length of the CDR3 is 19 residues. Germline-derived CDR1 and CDR2 are MDHEN and SYDVKM.

This clonotype was recorded at least ten times. The J gene is TRBJ2-3, the V gene TRBV5-4; D remains unclear. This CDR3 contains 12 residues. Trimming pared 7 bases from V and 4 bases from J, leaving 10 bases between. CDR1 is SGHNT, CDR2 YYREEE, per germline (reference sequence). CDR3 protein: CASGREADTQYF. CDR3 DNA sequence: TGTGCCAGCGGAAGAGAAGCAGATACGCAGTATTTT.

This rearrangement joins TRBV12-3 or TRBV12-4 to TRBJ1-1; D perhaps matches TRBD1 (6 bases). Trimming cost V 4 bases and J 1 base, with 10 bases left between them. CDR3 length: 14 residues. CDR3 sequence (DNA): TGTGCCAGCAGTTCTATGACAGGGAACACTGAAGCTTTCTTT. Amino acid sequence: CASSSMTGNTEAFF.

This clonotype occurred many times. The rearrangement links TRBV20-1 to TRBJ2-1; TRBD1 is a possible D gene (6 bases). The CDR3 has 13 residues. Germline V lookup: CDR1 DFQATT, CDR2 SNEGSKA (reference sequence). The CDR3 nucleotides read TGCGGATCAACAGGGTGGGCCTACAATGAGCAGTTCTTC. Residues: CGSTGWAYNEQFF.

The chain carries TRBV6-5 and TRBJ1-2, with TRBD1 identical over 7 bases. Germline CDR1 is MNHEY and CDR2 is SVGAGI. The CDR3 extends over 13 amino acids. V was pared by 6 bases and J by 6 bases, with 7 bases of the junction left unmatched. CDR3 DNA sequence: TGTGCCAGCAGGGCAGGGACAGCGCATGGCTACACCTTC. Its translation: CASRAGTAHGYTF.

This clonotype was seen many times. The chain carries TRBV3-1 and TRBJ2-2; possibly TRBD1 or TRBD2 for D (5 bases each). Trimming took off 4 bases at V and 4 bases at J, with 16 bases between the two ends. Germline V gene sequence: CDR1 LGHDT, CDR2 YNNKEL (reference sequence). The CDR3 runs 16 residues. This CDR3 is CASSPTGTTPTGELFF. The CDR3 bases are TGTGCCAGCAGCCCCACGGGGACCACCCCCACCGGGGAGCTGTTTTTT.

Ten or more counts support this clonotype. CDR3 coding DNA: TGTGCCAGTAGTATAGGTGGCGGGCCATACACAGATACGCAGTATTTT. Encoded protein: CASSIGGGPYTDTQYF. V usage is TRBV19 and J usage is TRBJ2-3; a weak D match, TRBD2 (5 bases). V lost 1 base to trimming and J lost 2 bases, with 13 bases between them. In germline, CDR1 is LNHDA, CDR2 SQIVND (reference sequence). The CDR3 consists of 16 residues.

This clonotype occurred many times. The chain has TRBV5-1 and TRBJ2-1; D is uncertain. The V end lost 0 bases, the J end lost 5 bases, and 18 bases lay between the germline ends. The germline gives CDR1 SGHRS, CDR2 YFSETQ. This CDR3 has 17 amino acids. CDR3 sequence: CASSLGVDGVYDNEQFF. The CDR3 region has the DNA TGCGCCAGCAGCTTGGGAGTAGACGGAGTATATGACAATGAGCAGTTCTTC.

This clonotype occurred many times. The chain has TRBV28 and TRBJ2-7; D might be TRBD1 (6 bases). Germline CDR1 is MDHEN and CDR2 is SYDVKM. V lost 5 bases to trimming and J lost 1 base, with 9 bases between them. This CDR3 contains 13 residues. CDR3 amino acids: CASSTGLSYEQYF. In DNA form, the CDR3 reads TGTGCCAGCAGTACAGGGCTTTCCTACGAGCAGTACTTC.

This clonotype was picked up one time. This chain's CDR3 is CASSLQGGYEQYF. In DNA form, the CDR3 reads TGTGCCAGCAGTCTACAGGGGGGGTACGAGCAGTACTTC. The chain uses TRBV27 and TRBJ2-7, with D possibly being TRBD1 (8 bases). Trimming left V 5 bases short and J 4 bases short, with 12 bases between. This CDR3 comprises 13 residues. Germline CDR1 is MNHEY and CDR2 is SMNVEV (reference sequence).

In this sample, this clonotype turned up a few times. The chain employs TRBV11-2 and TRBJ2-3; the match to TRBD2 covers 7 bases. CDR3 length: 17 residues. Per the germline V gene, CDR1 is SGHAT and CDR2 is FQNNGV. Trimming cost V 8 bases and J 2 bases; bases outside gene matches: 16. CDR3 sequence (DNA): TGTGCCAGCGGCCTTGGGGAGGGGAGTCCCTACACAGATACGCAGTATTTT. Its translation: CASGLGEGSPYTDTQYF.

This clonotype was counted at least ten times. The rearrangement joins TRBV4-3 to TRBJ2-2, with 15 positions matching TRBD2. This CDR3 is 16 amino acids long. Looked up from germline, CDR1 is LGHNA and CDR2 is YSLEER. Germline trimming cut 1 base from V and 6 bases from J; bases unmatched to any gene: 0. Here the CDR3 DNA reads TGCGCCAGCAGCCAAGGGACTAGCGGGAGGGCCGGGGAGCTGTTTTTT. Translated: CASSQGTSGRAGELFF.

The table lists this clonotype with many counts. This sequence joins TRBV7-9 and TRBJ2-1; no clear D gene. V lost 4 bases and J 1 base, leaving 8 bases between the germline ends. The CDR3 covers 14 residues. Germline assignment: CDR1 SEHNR and CDR2 FQNEAQ (reference sequence). Here the CDR3 reads CASSSRVSYNEQFF. The CDR3 DNA reads TGTGCCAGCAGCTCCCGGGTTTCCTACAATGAGCAGTTCTTC.

At least ten counts were recorded for this clonotype. The chain links TRBV21-1 to TRBJ2-7; no check of the table's D call, TRBD1, against the DNA was made. TRBV21-1 corresponds to a pseudogene. The CDR3 loop spans 18 amino acids. The CDR3 nucleotides read TGTGCCAGCAGCATTTCGGGACAGGACCAAAAAATCTCATACGAGCAGTACTTC. Its translation: CASSISGQDQKISYEQYF.

On this clonotype: A much larger clone differs from this one at a single base, so this may be a read error. This likely comes from a read error, as the CDR3 has no conserved phenylalanine or tryptophan at its end. The chain employs TRBV6-1 and TRBJ2-7; D is possibly TRBD1 (6 bases). The CDR3 totals 14 residues. Germline CDR1 MNHNS, CDR2 SASEGT. V lost 2 bases, J lost 3 bases, and 11 bases lay in between. CDR3 region: CASSEQGQFYEQYL. Here the CDR3 DNA reads TGTGCCAGCAGTGAACAAGGACAGTTCTACGAGCAGTACCTC.

This clonotype was detected ten times or more. The chain recombines TRBV12-3 or TRBV12-4 with TRBJ1-4; the D gene is possibly TRBD1 (5 bases). Trimming stripped 3 bases from V and 0 bases from J, with 5 bases between. The CDR3 is 14 residues long. This CDR3 reads CASSLTATNEKLFF. The CDR3 DNA follows: TGTGCCAGCAGTTTGACAGCAACTAATGAAAAACTGTTTTTT.

Worth noting for this clonotype: Being one base from a much bigger clone, this may be a read error. The chain uses TRBV19 and TRBJ2-1; TRBD1 might be the D (7 bases). The germline V gene encodes CDR1 LNHDA and CDR2 SQIVND (reference sequence). Trimming cost V 5 bases and J 5 bases, with 13 bases left between them. This CDR3 region has 14 residues. CDR3 sequence: CASSGGTVNNEQFF. CDR3 DNA: TGTGCCAGTAGTGGAGGGACAGTCAACAATGAGCAGTTCTTC. The complete variable domain, with remaining parts taken from reference TRBV19 and TRBJ2-1, reads DGGITQSPKYLFRKEGQNVTLSCEQNLNHDAMYWYRQDPGQGLRLIYYSQIVNDFQKGDIAEGYSVSREKKESFPLTVTSAQKNPTAFYLCASSGGTVNNEQFFGPGTRLTVL.